This T cell receptor beta chain was retrieved from a study of T cell clonotyping in hematopoietic cell transplantation. Findings and limits, study-wide: Broader posttransplant TCR repertoire diversity was predicted by graft donor and pretransplant recipient Inverse Simpson Index values.

Clones were sequenced by immunoSEQ multiplex PCR, and TCRdb holds only the in-frame ones, with some missing. The table records 15,000 to 20,000 clones, 80% to 95% of them present only once. As to this clone: What it binds is unknown.

The CDR3 totals 13 residues. Germline loops: CDR1 MDHEN, CDR2 SYDVKM. Trimming left V 6 bases short and J 2 bases short, with 11 bases between. This sequence joins TRBV28 and TRBJ2-7; D not certain. The clonotype originates from a man in his forties in good health. Some clones in this sample may be carry-over from other donors' samples. The sequenced material came from peripheral blood mononuclear cells. CDR3 coding DNA: TGTGCCAGCAGAAATACGGATACCTACGAGCAGTACTTC. Its protein is CASRNTDTYEQYF.